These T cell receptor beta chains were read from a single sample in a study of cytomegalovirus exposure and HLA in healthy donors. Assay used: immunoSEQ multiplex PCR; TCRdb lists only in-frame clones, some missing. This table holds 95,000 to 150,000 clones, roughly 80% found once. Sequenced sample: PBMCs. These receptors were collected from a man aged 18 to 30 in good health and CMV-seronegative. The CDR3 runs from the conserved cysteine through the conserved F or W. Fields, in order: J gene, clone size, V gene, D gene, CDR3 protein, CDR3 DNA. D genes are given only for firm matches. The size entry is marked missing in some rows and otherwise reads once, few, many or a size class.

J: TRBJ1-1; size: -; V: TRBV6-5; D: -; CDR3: CASSYSIAGNTEAFF; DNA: TGTGCCAGCAGTTACTCGATAGCCGGAAACACTGAAGCTTTCTTT
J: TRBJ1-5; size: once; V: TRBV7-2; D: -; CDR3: CASSLVGHQPQHF; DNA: TGTGCCAGCAGCTTAGTGGGGCATCAGCCCCAGCATTTT
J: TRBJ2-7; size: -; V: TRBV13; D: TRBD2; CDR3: CASSSAGGTYEQYF; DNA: TGTGCCAGCAGCTCAGCGGGGGGGACCTACGAGCAGTACTTC
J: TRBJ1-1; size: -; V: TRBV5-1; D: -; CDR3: CASSPGLYTEAFF; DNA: TGCGCCAGCAGCCCTGGACTGTACACTGAAGCTTTCTTT
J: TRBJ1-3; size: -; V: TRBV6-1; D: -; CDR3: CASSESGGLVSGNTIYF; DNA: TGTGCCAGCAGTGAGTCCGGGGGGCTGGTATCTGGAAACACCATATATTTT
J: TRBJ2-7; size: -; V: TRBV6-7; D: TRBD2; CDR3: CASPDTPGLAGGPHEQYF; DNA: TGTGCCAGCCCGGATACTCCGGGACTAGCGGGGGGGCCTCACGAGCAGTACTTC
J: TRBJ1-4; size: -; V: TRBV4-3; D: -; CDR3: CASSPGAGPNEKLFF; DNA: TGCGCCAGCAGCCCAGGGGCCGGCCCGAATGAAAAACTGTTTTTT
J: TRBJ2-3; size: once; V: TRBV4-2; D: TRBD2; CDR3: CASSQPQTSGGGTDTQYF; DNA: TGTGCCAGCAGCCAACCACAGACTAGCGGGGGTGGAACAGATACGCAGTATTTT
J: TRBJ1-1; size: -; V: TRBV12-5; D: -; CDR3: CASGFSVNTEAFF; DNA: TGTGCTAGTGGTTTTTCAGTGAACACTGAAGCTTTCTTT
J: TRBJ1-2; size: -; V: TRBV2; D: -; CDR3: CASSVGASNYGYTF; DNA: TGTGCCAGCAGTGTAGGGGCTTCTAACTATGGCTACACCTTC
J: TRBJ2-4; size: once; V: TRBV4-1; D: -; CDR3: CASSQVVVGRSKNIQYF; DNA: TGCGCCAGCAGCCAAGTTGTTGTAGGGAGGTCCAAAAACATTCAGTACTTC
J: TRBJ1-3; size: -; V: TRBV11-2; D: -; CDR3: CASSPVLLGPGNTIYF; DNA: TGTGCCAGCAGCCCAGTTTTACTGGGGCCTGGAAACACCATATATTTT
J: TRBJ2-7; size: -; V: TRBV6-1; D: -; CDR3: CASRVARGAYEQYF; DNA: TGTGCCAGCAGGGTAGCACGCGGGGCATACGAGCAGTACTTC
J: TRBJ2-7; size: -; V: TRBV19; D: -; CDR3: CASSIGQTGMYF; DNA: TGTGCCAGTAGTATTGGGCAGACCGGAATGTACTTC
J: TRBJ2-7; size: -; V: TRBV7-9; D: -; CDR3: CASNDGGSYEQYF; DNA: TGTGCCAGCAATGACGGGGGCTCCTACGAGCAGTACTTC
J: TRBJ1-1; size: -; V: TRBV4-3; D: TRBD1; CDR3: CASSQTTTGEPEAFF; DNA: TGCGCCAGCAGCCAAACGACGACAGGGGAGCCTGAAGCTTTCTTT
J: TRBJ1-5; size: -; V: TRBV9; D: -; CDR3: CASSVGVFGNQPQHF; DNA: TGTGCCAGCAGCGTAGGAGTTTTCGGCAATCAGCCCCAGCATTTT
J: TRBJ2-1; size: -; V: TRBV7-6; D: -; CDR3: CASSESGDEQFF; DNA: TGTGCCAGCAGCGAGTCGGGGGATGAGCAGTTCTTC
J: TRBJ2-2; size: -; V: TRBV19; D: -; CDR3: CASSGQNTGELFF; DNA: TGTGCCAGTTCCGGACAAAACACCGGGGAGCTGTTTTTT
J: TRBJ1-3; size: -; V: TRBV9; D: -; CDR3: CASSVQESGNTIYF; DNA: TGTGCCAGCAGCGTACAGGAATCCGGAAACACCATATATTTT
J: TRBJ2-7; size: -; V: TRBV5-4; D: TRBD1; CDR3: CASSGDRGLYEQYF; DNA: TGTGCCAGCAGCGGTGACAGGGGGCTCTACGAGCAGTACTTC
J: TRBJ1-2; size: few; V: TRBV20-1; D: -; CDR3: CRSSGVGYTF; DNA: TGCAGATCCTCCGGAGTGGGCTACACCTTC
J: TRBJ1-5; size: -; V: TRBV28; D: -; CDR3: CASSLEQPQHF; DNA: TGTGCCAGCAGTTTAGAGCAGCCCCAGCATTTT
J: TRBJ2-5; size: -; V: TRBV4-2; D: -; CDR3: CASSRGLGETQYF; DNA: TGTGCCAGCAGTAGAGGGCTGGGGGAGACCCAGTACTTC
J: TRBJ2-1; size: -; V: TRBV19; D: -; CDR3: CASKGGEEQFF; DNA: TGTGCCAGTAAAGGCGGGGAGGAGCAGTTCTTC
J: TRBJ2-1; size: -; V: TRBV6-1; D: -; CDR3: CASSEAWGSYNEQFF; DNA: TGTGCCAGCAGTGAAGCCTGGGGCAGCTACAATGAGCAGTTCTTC
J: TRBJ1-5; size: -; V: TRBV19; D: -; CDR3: CASSIVDFSNQPQHF; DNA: TGTGCCAGTAGTATAGTGGACTTTAGCAATCAGCCCCAGCATTTT